The source of this T cell receptor beta chain is a study of blood T cell repertoires in COVID-19. About the research overall: The United States, Italy and Spain provided the acute and convalescent COVID-19 samples.

Measured with immunoSEQ multiplex PCR; TCRdb has only the in-frame clones, and not every one. The sample records 400,000 or so clones, 80% to 90% being singletons. The sequence derives from a middle-aged man in a cohort exposed to, infected with or recovered from COVID-19 (not recorded which). Material for sequencing was PBMCs or T cells enriched from blood (not recorded which).

The CDR3 nucleotides read TGTGCCAGCACCCCTGGGGGGTTCTCTGGAAACACCATATATTTT. Translation gives CASTPGGFSGNTIYF. The chain uses TRBV6-5 and TRBJ1-3; TRBD1 is a possible D gene (5 bases). This CDR3 spans 15 amino acids. V lost 7 bases and J 0 bases, leaving 13 bases between the germline ends. From germline, CDR1 is MNHEY and CDR2 SVGAGI.